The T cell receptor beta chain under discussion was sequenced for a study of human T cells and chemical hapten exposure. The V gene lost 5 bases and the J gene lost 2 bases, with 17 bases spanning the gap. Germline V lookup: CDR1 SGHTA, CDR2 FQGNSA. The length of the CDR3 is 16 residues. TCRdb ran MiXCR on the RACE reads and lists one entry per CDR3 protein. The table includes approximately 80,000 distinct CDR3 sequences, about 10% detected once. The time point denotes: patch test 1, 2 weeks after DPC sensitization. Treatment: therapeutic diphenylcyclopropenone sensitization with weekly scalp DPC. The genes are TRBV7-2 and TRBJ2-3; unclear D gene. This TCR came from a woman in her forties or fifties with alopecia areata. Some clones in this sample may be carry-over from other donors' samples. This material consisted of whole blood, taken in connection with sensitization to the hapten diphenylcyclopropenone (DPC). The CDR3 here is CASSITPRLATDTQYF. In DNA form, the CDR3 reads TGTGCCAGCAGCATCACTCCCCGATTAGCCACAGATACGCAGTATTTT. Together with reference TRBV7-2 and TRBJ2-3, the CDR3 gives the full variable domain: GAGVSQSPSNKVTEKGKDVELRCDPISGHTALYWYRQSLGQGLEFLIYFQGNSAPDKSGLPSDRFSAERTGGSVSTLTIQRTQQEDSAVYLCASSITPRLATDTQYFGPGTRLTVL.